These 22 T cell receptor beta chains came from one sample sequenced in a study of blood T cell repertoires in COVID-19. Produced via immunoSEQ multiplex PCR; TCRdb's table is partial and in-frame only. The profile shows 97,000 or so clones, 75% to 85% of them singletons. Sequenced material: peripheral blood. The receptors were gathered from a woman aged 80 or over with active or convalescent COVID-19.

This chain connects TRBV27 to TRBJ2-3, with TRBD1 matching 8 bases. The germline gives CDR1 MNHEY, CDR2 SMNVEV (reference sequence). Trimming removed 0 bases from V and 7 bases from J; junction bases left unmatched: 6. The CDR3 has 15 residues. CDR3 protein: CASSLSGQEINTQYF. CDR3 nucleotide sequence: TGTGCCAGCAGTTTATCGGGACAGGAAATAAATACGCAGTATTTT.

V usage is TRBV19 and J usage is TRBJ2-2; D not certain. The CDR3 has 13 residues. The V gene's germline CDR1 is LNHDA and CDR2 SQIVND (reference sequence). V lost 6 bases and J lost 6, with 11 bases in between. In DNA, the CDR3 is TGTGCCAGTAGAATGGCTAGACCCGGGGAGCTGTTTTTT. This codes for CASRMARPGELFF.

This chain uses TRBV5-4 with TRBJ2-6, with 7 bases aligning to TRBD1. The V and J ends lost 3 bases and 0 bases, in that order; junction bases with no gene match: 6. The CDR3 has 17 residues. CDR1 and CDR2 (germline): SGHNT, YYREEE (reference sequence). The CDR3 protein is CASSSRQGYSGANVLTF. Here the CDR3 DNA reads TGTGCCAGCAGCTCGAGACAGGGCTACTCTGGGGCCAACGTCCTGACTTTC.

The CDR3 sequence: CASSYSGLAGGLFF. The DNA for the CDR3 is TGTGCCAGCAGTTACTCGGGACTAGCGGGAGGTCTGTTCTTC. The gene calls are TRBV6-2 or TRBV6-3 and TRBJ2-1; 15 bases are shared with TRBD2. Germline CDR1 reads MNHEY; CDR2 reads SVGEGT. The CDR3 sequence is 14 residues long. The J segment lost 15 bases and the V segment lost 0 bases, leaving 3 bases of the junction unmatched.

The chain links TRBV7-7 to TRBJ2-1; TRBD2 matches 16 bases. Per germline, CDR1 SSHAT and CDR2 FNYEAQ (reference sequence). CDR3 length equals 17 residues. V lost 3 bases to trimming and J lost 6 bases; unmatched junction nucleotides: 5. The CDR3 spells CASSLGLAGGPRNEQFF. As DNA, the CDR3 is TGTGCCAGCAGCTTGGGACTAGCGGGAGGGCCTCGCAATGAGCAGTTCTTC.

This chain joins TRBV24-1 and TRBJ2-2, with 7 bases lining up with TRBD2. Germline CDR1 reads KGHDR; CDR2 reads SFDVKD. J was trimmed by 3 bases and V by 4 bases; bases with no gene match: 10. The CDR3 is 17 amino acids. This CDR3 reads CATSEGGVTVHTGELFF. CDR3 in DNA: TGTGCCACCAGTGAGGGGGGGGTGACAGTTCACACCGGGGAGCTGTTTTTT.

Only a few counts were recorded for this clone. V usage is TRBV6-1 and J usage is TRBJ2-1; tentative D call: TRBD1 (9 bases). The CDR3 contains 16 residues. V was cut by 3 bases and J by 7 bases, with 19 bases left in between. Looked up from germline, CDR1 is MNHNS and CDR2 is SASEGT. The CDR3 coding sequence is TGTGCCAGCAGTGACCTCCGGGGGGGGACAGGGAATGAGCAGTTCTTC. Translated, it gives CASSDLRGGTGNEQFF.

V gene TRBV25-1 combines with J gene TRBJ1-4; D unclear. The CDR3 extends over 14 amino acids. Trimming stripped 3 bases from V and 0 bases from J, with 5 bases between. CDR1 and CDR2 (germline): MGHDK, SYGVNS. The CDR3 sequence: CASSDSATNEKLFF. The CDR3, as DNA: TGTGCCAGCAGTGATAGTGCAACTAATGAAAAACTGTTTTTT.

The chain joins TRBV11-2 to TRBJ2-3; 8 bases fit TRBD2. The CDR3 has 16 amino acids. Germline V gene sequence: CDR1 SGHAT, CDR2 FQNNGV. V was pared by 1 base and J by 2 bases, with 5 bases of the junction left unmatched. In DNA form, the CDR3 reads TGTGCCAGCAGCTTAGTCGGGGGGGATCACACAGATACGCAGTATTTT. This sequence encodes CASSLVGGDHTDTQYF. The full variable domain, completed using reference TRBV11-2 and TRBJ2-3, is EAGVAQSPRYKIIEKRQSVAFWCNPISGHATLYWYQQILGQGPKLLIQFQNNGVVDDSQLPKDRFSAERLKGVDSTLKIQPAKLEDSAVYLCASSLVGGDHTDTQYFGPGTRLTVL.

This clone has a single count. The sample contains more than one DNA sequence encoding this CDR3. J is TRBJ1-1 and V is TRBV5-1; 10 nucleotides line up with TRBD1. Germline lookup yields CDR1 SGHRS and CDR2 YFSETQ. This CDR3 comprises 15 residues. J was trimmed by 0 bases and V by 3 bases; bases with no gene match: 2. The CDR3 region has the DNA TGCGCCAGCAGCTCGACAGGGGGCGTGAACACTGAAGCTTTCTTT. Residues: CASSSTGGVNTEAFF.

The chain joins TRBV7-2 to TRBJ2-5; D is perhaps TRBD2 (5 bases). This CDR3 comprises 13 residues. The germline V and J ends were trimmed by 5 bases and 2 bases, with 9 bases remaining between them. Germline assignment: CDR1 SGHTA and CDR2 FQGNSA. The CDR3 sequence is CASSHGEQETQYF. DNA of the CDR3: TGTGCCAGCAGCCACGGGGAACAAGAGACCCAGTACTTC.

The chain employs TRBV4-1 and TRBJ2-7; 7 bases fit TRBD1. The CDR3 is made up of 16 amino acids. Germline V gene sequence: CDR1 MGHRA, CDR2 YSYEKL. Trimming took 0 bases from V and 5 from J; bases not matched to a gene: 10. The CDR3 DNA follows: TGCGCCAGCAGCCAAGATATGACAGGGCGTTTCAACGAGCAGTACTTC. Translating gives CASSQDMTGRFNEQYF.

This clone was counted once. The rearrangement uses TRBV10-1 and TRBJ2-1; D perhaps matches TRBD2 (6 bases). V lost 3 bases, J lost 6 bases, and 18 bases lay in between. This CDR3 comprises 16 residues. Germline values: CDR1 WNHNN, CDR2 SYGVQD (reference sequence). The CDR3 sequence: CASSDSRRTNINEQFF. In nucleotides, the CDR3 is TGCGCCAGCAGTGATTCCCGGCGGACTAATATCAATGAGCAGTTCTTC.

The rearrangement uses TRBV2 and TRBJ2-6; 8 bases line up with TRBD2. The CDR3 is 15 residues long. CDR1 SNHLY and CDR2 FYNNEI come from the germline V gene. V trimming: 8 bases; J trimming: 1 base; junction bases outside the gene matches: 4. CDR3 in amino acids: CASGTRLSGANVLTF. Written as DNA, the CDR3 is TGTGCCAGCGGGACTAGGTTATCTGGGGCCAACGTCCTGACTTTC. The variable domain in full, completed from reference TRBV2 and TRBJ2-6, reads EPEVTQTPSHQVTQMGQEVILRCVPISNHLYFYWYRQILGQKVEFLVSFYNNEISEKSEIFDDQFSVERPDGSNFTLKIRSTKLEDSAMYFCASGTRLSGANVLTFGAGSRLTVL.

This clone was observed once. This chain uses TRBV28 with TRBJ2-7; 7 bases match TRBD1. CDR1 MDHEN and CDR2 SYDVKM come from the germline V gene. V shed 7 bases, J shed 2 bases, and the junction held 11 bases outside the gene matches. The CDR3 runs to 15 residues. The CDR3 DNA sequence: TGTGCCAGCAACGGCCCCGACAGGGCTACCTACGAGCAGTACTTC. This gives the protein CASNGPDRATYEQYF.

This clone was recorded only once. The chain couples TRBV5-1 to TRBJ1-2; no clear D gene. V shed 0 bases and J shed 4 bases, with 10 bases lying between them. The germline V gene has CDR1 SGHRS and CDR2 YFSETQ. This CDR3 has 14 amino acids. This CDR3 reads CASSLGYSSYGYTF. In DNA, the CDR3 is TGCGCCAGCAGCTTGGGTTACAGCTCCTATGGCTACACCTTC.

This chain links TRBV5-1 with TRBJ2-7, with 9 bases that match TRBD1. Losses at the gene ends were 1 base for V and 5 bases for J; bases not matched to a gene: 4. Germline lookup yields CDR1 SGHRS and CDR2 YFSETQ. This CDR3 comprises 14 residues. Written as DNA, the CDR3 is TGCGCCAGCAGCTTGCCGGGACAGGGTGACGAGCAGTACTTC. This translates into CASSLPGQGDEQYF.

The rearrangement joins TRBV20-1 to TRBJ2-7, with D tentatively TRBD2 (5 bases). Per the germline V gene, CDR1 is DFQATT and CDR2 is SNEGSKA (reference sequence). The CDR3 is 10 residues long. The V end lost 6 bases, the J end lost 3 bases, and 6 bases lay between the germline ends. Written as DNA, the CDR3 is TGCAGTGCCGGGGACTACGAGCAGTACTTC. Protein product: CSAGDYEQYF.

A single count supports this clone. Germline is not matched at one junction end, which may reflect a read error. The CDR3 loop reads CASSQTGDGNQPQHF. CDR3 bases: TGTGCCAGCAGCCAGACAGGGGATGGCAATCAGCCCCAGCATTTT. This rearrangement joins TRBV5-1 to TRBJ1-5, with 8 bases aligning to TRBD1. Germline V gene data show CDR1 as SGHRS and CDR2 as YFSETQ. This CDR3 has 15 amino acids.

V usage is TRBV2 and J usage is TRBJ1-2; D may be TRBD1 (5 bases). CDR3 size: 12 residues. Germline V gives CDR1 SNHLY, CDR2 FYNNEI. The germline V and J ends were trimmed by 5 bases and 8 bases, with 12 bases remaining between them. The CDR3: CASSTGVGGYTF. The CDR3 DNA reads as TGTGCCAGCAGTACGGGGGTGGGCGGCTACACCTTC.

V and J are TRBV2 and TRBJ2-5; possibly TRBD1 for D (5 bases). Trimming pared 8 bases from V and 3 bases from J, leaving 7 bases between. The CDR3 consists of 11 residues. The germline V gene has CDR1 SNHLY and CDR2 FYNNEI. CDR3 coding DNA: TGTGCCAGCGACAGAGAAGAGACCCAGTACTTC. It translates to CASDREETQYF.

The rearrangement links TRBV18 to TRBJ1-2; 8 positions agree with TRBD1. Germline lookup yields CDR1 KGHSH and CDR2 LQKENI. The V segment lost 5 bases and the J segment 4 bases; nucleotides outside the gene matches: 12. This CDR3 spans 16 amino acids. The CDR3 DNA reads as TGTGCCAGCTCAACGCAGGGGGCGAAAGGGGGCTATGGCTACACCTTC. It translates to CASSTQGAKGGYGYTF.